This T cell receptor (beta chain) was captured by sequencing in a study of blood T cell repertoires in COVID-19. Looking at the study overall: T cells, B-cell-depleted T cells, or PBMCs provided the cDNA or gDNA that served as material.

Original methodology: Nucleated cell counts were estimated from reference gene primer amplification. This table comes from immunoSEQ multiplex PCR, and its TCRdb copy is limited to in-frame clones, with some not included. The DNA was the basis for D and trimming; V, J and clone size are from that table. This sample has some 190,000 clones, with roughly 83% found just once. Cohort placement rested on clinical history that participants reported themselves. Before being deemed recovered, Cohort 3 donors had two negative PCRs, clearance, or symptom resolution. V was trimmed by 1 base and J by 0 bases, leaving 15 bases between them. The CDR3 is 17 amino acids. Looked up from germline, CDR1 is LGHNT and CDR2 is FRNRAP.

The receptor was isolated from a woman aged 30 to 39 who had recovered from COVID-19. This rearrangement joins TRBV12-5 to TRBJ1-1; TRBD1 is a possible D gene (6 bases). Material for sequencing was PBMCs or T cells enriched from blood (not recorded which). Written as DNA, the CDR3 is TGTGCTAGTGGTTTGGACATCCCTGGACAGTTGAACACTGAAGCTTTCTTT. It encodes CASGLDIPGQLNTEAFF.